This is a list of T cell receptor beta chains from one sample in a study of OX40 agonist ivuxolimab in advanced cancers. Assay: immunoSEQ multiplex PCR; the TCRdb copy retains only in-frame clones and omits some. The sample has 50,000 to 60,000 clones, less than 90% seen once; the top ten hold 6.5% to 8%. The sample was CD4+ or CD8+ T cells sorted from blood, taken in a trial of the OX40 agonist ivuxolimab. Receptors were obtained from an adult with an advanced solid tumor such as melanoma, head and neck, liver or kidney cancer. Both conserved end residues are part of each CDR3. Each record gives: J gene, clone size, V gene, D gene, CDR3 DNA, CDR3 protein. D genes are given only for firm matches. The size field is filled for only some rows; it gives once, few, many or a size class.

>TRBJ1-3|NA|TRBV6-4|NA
TGTGCCAGCAGTGACTCCCTCGGTCCCAATGGAAACACCATATATTTT
CASSDSLGPNGNTIYF
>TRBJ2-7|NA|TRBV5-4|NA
TGTGCCAGCAGCTCGCCCTCAACCTACGAGCAGTACTTC
CASSSPSTYEQYF
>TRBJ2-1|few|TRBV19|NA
TGTGCCAGTAGTATATTTGTTGGGGGAAATGAGCAGTTCTTC
CASSIFVGGNEQFF
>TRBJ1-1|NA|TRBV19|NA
TGTGCCAGTACTCCCGGGGGCCCGAACACTGAAGCTTTCTTT
CASTPGGPNTEAFF
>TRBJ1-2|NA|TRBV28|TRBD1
TGTGCCAGCAGTTTAAAAGGGGGCGAAGCTGGCTACACCTTC
CASSLKGGEAGYTF
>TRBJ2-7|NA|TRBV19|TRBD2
TGTGCCAGTAGTATAGGACTAGCGGATGAGCAGTACTTC
CASSIGLADEQYF
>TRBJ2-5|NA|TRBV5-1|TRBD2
TGCGCCAGCAGCTCCTCGACTAGCGTGAAAGAGACCCAGTACTTC
CASSSSTSVKETQYF
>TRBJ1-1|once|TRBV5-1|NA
TGCGCCAGCAGCTTGGATGGGGGAATTTCGGACACTGAAGCTTTCTTT
CASSLDGGISDTEAFF
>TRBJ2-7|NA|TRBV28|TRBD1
TGTGCCAGCAGGACCGCCGGGACAGGGAGCTACGAGCAGTACTTC
CASRTAGTGSYEQYF
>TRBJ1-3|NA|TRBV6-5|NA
TGTGCCAGCAGTTACCGTAGAAGTTCTGGAAACACCATATATTTT
CASSYRRSSGNTIYF
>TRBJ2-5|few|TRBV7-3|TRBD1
TGTGCCAGCAGCCAAGGACAGGGGGCCTCAGAGACCCAGTACTTC
CASSQGQGASETQYF
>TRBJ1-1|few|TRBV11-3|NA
TGTGCCAGCGGGGGCCAAGAGGACACTGAAGCTTTCTTT
CASGGQEDTEAFF
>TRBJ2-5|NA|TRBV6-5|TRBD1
TGTGCCAGCAGAAGCAGACAGGGGGTACGAGAGACCCAGTACTTC
CASRSRQGVRETQYF
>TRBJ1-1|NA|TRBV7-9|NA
TGTGCCAGCAGCTTAGATGGGGCGCGGAACACTGAAGCTTTCTTT
CASSLDGARNTEAFF
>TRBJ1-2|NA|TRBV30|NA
TGTGCCTGGACCGCTCCTGAGGGCTACACCTTC
CAWTAPEGYTF
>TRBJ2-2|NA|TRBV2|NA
TGTGCCAGCAGTGGGGGAGAGTCCAGCGGGGAGCTGTTTTTT
CASSGGESSGELFF
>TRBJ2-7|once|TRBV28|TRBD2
TGTGCCAGCAGTTTTGAGACTAGCGGGGGGATGGGCGAGCAGTACTTC
CASSFETSGGMGEQYF
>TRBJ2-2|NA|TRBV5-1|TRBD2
TGCGCCAGCAGCTTCATAGCGGGGGGGCGCACCACCGGGGAGCTGTTTTTT
CASSFIAGGRTTGELFF
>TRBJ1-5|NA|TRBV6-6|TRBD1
TGTGCCAGCAGATCCGGGACAGGAAGTCAGCCCCAGCATTTT
CASRSGTGSQPQHF
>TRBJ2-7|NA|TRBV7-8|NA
TGTGCCAGCAGCTTAGGGGGGGACTCCTTTGACGAGCAGTACTTC
CASSLGGDSFDEQYF
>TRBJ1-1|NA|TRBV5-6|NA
TGTGCCAGCAGCTGGGGGGTCAACATGAACACTGAAGCTTTCTTT
CASSWGVNMNTEAFF
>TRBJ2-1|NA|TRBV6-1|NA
TGTGCCAGCAGGTTAACAGCTACGGAAAACAATGAGCAGTTCTTC
CASRLTATENNEQFF
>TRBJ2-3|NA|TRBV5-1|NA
TGCGCCAGCCGACCCGAAGGAGATACGCAGTATTTT
CASRPEGDTQYF
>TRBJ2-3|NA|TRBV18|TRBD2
TGTGCCAGCACACGCGCGGGGGGGCCTGGCGAGCAGTATTTT
CASTRAGGPGEQYF
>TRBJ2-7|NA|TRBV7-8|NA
TGTGCCAGCAGCCTCGACAGCTCCTACGAGCAGTACTTC
CASSLDSSYEQYF
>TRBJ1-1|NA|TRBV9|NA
TGTGCCAGCAGCCTCAAACAGGTGAACACTGAAGCTTTCTTT
CASSLKQVNTEAFF
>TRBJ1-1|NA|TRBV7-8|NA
TGTGCCAGCAGCGCGGGACCCGTCGCCGGTGAAGCTTTCTTT
CASSAGPVAGEAFF
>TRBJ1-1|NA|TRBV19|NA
TGTGCCAGTAGTCCGCTCCTCCGGGAGAACACTGAAGCTTTCTTT
CASSPLLRENTEAFF
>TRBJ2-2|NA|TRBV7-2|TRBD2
TGTGCCAGCAGCTCAGCGGGGGGGAGACGGACCGGGGAGCTGTTTTTT
CASSSAGGRRTGELFF
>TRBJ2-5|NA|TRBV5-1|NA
TGCGCCAGCAGCTTGGGGAGGGGGCAAGAGACCCAGTACTTC
CASSLGRGQETQYF
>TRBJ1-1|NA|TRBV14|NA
TGTGCCAGCAGCCAAATGGGCAGGGTGAACACTGAAGCTTTCTTT
CASSQMGRVNTEAFF
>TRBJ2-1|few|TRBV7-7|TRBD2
TGTGCCAGCAGTTCCGGGACTAGTCCAAACAATGAGCAGTTCTTC
CASSSGTSPNNEQFF
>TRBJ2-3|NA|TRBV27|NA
TGTGCCAGCAGTTCCCTGGGTCTAGCCCACGTCAATCCAGATACGCAGTATTTT
CASSSLGLAHVNPDTQYF
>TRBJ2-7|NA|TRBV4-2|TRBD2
TGTGCCAGCAGCCAAGATCTAGCGGGGGGGCCCGAGCAGTACTTC
CASSQDLAGGPEQYF
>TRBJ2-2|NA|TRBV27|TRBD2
TGTGCCAGCAGTTTCGGGAGGGACATCGGGGAGCTGTTTTTT
CASSFGRDIGELFF
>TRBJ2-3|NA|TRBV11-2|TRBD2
TGTGCCAGCAGCCCCAGCCTCGGGGGGTTCTTCTCCCAGTATTTT
CASSPSLGGFFSQYF
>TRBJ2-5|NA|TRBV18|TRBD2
TGTGCCAGCTCACCACCGGGACTAGCGGGGGTCTTAGAGACCCAGTACTTC
CASSPPGLAGVLETQYF
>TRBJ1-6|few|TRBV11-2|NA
TGTGCCAGCAGCTTAGTCTCCCGTCGGGGGAGCTCCTATAATTCACCCCTCCACTTT
CASSLVSRRGSSYNSPLHF
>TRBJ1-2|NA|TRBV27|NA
TGTGCCAGCAGTCTCCGGAGGACGGGGGGCTACACCTTC
CASSLRRTGGYTF
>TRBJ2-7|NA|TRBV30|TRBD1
TGTGCCTGGGCGACAGGGAACTACGAGCAGTACTTC
CAWATGNYEQYF
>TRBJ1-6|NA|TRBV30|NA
TGTGCCTGGAGTCGCGCATGGGGGGATAATTCACCCCTCCACTTT
CAWSRAWGDNSPLHF
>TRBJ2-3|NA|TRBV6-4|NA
TGTGCCAGCAGTGTTACGGGAACCACAGATACGCAGTATTTT
CASSVTGTTDTQYF